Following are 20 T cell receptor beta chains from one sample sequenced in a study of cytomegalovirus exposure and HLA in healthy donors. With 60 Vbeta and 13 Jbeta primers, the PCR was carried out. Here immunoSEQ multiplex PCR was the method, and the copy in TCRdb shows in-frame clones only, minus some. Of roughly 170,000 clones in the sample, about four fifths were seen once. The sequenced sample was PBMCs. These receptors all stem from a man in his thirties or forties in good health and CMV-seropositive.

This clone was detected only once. The CDR3 is CASSLTGVNTEAFF. In DNA form, the CDR3 reads TGTGCCAGCAGCTTGACAGGGGTGAACACTGAAGCTTTCTTT. The chain has TRBV7-2 and TRBJ1-1; TRBD1 agrees at 8 bases. The CDR3 is made up of 14 amino acids. Trimming took 3 bases from V and 0 from J; bases not matched to a gene: 0. Germline-derived CDR1 and CDR2 are SGHTA and FQGNSA.

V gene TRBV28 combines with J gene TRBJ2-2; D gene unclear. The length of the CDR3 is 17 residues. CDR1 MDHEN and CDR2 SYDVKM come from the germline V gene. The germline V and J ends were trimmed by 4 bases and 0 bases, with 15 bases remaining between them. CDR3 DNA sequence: TGTGCCAGCAGTTCCCCTACCCAGGCATCGAACACCGGGGAGCTGTTTTTT. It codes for CASSSPTQASNTGELFF.

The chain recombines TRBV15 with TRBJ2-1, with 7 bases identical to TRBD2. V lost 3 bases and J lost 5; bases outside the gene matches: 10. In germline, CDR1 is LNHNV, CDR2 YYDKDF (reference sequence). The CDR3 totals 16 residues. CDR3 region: CATSRIMGEGNNEQFF. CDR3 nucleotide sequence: TGTGCCACCAGCAGGATCATGGGGGAGGGGAACAATGAGCAGTTCTTC.

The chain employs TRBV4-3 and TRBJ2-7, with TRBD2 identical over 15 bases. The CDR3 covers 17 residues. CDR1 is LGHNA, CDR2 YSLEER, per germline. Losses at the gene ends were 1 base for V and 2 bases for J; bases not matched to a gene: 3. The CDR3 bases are TGCGCCAGCAGCCAAGGGACTAGCGGGGGGGGGACCTACGAGCAGTACTTC. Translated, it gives CASSQGTSGGGTYEQYF.

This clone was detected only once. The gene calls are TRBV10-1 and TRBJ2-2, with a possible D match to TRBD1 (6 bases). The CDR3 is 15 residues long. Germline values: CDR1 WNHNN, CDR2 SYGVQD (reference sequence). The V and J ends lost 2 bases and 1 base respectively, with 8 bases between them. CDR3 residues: CASSERTENTGELFF. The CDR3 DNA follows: TGCGCCAGCAGTGAGAGGACAGAGAACACCGGGGAGCTGTTTTTT.

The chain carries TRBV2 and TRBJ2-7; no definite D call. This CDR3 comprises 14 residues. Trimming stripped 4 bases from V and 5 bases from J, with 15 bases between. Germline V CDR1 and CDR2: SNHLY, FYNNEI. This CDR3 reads CASSGLAASDEQYF. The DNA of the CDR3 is TGTGCCAGCAGTGGTTTGGCGGCTTCCGACGAGCAGTACTTC.

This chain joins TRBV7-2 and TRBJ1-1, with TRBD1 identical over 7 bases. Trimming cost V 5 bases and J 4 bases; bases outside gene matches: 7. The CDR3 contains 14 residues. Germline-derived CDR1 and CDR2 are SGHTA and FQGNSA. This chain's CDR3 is CASSQRQGGTEAFF. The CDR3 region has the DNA TGTGCCAGCAGCCAACGACAGGGAGGCACTGAAGCTTTCTTT.

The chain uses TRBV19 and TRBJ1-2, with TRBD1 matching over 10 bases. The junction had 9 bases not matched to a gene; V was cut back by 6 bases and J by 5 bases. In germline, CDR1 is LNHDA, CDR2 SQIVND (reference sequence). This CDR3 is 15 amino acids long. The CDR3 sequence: CASSGQGGRGYGYTF. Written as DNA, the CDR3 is TGTGCCAGTAGCGGACAGGGGGGTCGGGGATATGGCTACACCTTC. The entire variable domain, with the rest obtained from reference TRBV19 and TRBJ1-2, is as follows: DGGITQSPKYLFRKEGQNVTLSCEQNLNHDAMYWYRQDPGQGLRLIYYSQIVNDFQKGDIAEGYSVSREKKESFPLTVTSAQKNPTAFYLCASSGQGGRGYGYTFGSGTRLTVV.

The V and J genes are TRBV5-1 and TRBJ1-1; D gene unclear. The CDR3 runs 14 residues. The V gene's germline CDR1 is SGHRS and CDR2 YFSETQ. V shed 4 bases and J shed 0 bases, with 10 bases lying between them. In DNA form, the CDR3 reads TGCGCCAGCAGCACGGGGTGGGTGAACACTGAAGCTTTCTTT. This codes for CASSTGWVNTEAFF.

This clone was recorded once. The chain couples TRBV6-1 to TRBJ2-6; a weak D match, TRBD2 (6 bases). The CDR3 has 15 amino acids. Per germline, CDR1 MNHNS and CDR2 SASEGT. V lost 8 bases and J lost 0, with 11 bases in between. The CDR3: CASSGVFSGANVLTF. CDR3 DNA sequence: TGTGCCAGCTCGGGAGTGTTCTCTGGGGCCAACGTCCTGACTTTC.

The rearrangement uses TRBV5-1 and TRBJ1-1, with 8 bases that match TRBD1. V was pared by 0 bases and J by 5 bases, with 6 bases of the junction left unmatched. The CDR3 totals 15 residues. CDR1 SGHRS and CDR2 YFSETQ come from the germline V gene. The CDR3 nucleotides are TGCGCCAGCAGCTTGGTGGACAGGGTTGCTACTGAAGCTTTCTTT. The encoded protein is CASSLVDRVATEAFF.

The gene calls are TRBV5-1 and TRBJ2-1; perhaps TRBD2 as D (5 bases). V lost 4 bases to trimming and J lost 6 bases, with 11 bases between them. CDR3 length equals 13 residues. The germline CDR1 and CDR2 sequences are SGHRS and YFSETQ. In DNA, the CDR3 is TGCGCCAGCAGCCTCGGCCGGGGCAATGAGCAGTTCTTC. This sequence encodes CASSLGRGNEQFF.

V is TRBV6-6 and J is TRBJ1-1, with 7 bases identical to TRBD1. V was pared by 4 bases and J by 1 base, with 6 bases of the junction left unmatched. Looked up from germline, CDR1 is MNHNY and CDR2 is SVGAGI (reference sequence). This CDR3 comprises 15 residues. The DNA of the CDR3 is TGTGCCAGCAGTTCCCGGGACAGCTGGAACACTGAAGCTTTCTTT. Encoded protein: CASSSRDSWNTEAFF.

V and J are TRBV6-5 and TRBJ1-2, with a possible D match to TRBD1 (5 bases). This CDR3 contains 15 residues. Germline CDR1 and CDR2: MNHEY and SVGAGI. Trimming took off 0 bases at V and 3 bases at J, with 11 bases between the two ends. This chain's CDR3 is CASSYSPGGDYGYTF. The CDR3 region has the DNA TGTGCCAGCAGTTACTCGCCGGGGGGGGACTATGGCTACACCTTC.

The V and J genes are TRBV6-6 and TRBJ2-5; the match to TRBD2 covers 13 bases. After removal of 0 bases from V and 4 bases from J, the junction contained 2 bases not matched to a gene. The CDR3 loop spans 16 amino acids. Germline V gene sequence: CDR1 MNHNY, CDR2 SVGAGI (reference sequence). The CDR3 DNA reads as TGTGCCAGCAGTTACTCGACTAGCGGGGGGAGAGAGACCCAGTACTTC. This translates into CASSYSTSGGRETQYF.

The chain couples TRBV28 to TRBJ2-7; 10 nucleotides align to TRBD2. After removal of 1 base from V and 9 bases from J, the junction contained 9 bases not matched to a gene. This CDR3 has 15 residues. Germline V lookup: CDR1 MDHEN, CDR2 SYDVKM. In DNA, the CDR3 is TGTGCCAGCAGTTTATTTGGGCTAGCGGGAGTTTTGCAGTACTTC. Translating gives CASSLFGLAGVLQYF.

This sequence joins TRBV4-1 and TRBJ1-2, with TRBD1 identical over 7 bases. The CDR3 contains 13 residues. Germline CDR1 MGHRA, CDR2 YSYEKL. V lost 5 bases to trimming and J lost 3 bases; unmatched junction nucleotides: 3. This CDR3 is CASSRGPDYGYTF. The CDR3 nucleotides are TGCGCCAGCAGCAGGGGGCCCGACTATGGCTACACCTTC.

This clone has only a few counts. CDR3 coding DNA: TGTGCCAGCAGGTCCAGGGGGCGCGGAAACACTGAAGCTTTCTTT. Protein sequence: CASRSRGRGNTEAFF. The J gene is TRBJ1-1, the V gene TRBV6-5; 8 bases line up with TRBD1. Germline lookup yields CDR1 MNHEY and CDR2 SVGAGI. The CDR3 has 15 amino acids. The trim removed 6 bases at V and 2 bases at J, leaving 8 bases unmatched.

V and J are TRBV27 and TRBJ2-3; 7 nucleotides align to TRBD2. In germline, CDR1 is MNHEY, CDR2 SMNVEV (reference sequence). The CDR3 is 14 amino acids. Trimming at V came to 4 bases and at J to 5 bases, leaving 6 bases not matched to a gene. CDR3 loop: CASSSLADIDTQYF. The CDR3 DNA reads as TGTGCCAGCAGTTCGCTAGCGGATATAGATACGCAGTATTTT.

As DNA, the CDR3 is TGTGCCTTATCCAGGGGGTGGGCAGATACGCAGTATTTT. Protein sequence: CALSRGWADTQYF. This chain uses TRBV30 with TRBJ2-3; 7 nucleotides match TRBD1. This CDR3 has 13 amino acids. Germline lookup yields CDR1 GTSNPN and CDR2 SVGIG (reference sequence). Unmatched junction bases numbered 8, after V lost 7 bases and J lost 4 bases.